This entry concerns a single T cell receptor (beta chain). Its cognate antigen is unknown. Germline CDR1 reads SGHNT; CDR2 reads YENEEA. V shed 5 bases, J shed 4 bases, and the junction held 12 bases outside the gene matches. The CDR3 length is 17 residues. Sequencing was performed with immunoSEQ multiplex PCR; in TCRdb, only in-frame clones are kept and a portion is missing. There are approximately 260,000 clones in the sample; approximately 84% occur only once, and 0.64% lies in the top ten. This entry comes from a study of Tregs in tolerant kidney transplant recipients. Study observations and caveats: Activated donor B cell expansion appeared to reveal the most relevant donor-specific TCRbeta repertoire. Findings come from small patient numbers and require larger validation.

Thawed PBMCs were FACS-sorted into unstimulated CD4+CD25+CD127- regulatory T cells, CD4+CD25- non-regulatory cells, CD4 and CD8 cells. The sample comprised CD4+ T cells from blood. This TCR was sampled from a human donor in good health. The rearrangement joins TRBV11-3 to TRBJ2-1; 9 nucleotides line up with TRBD2. The CDR3 DNA reads TGTGCCAGCAGCGAAAGAGGTGAGACTAGCGGTTACAATGAGCAGTTCTTC. This sequence encodes CASSERGETSGYNEQFF.